The 9 T cell receptor beta chains below come from one sample, sequenced in a study of identical twins (dated by TCRdb to 2015 to 2016). The protocol used for the library was 5' RACE. The instrument was an Illumina HiSeq 2000. TCRdb cleaned the public reads at Q25 with fastp, built clones with MiXCR and kept in-frame beta chains. Merged by CDR3 protein, the rows form single entries marked with the most common genes and DNA. This sample is represented by fewer than 900,000 distinct CDR3 sequences; approximately 18% of them were singletons. The top ten hold around 13% of the sample. These records were also assigned to another study, of T cells expressing NK-cell markers.

The sample was PBMCs. Every receptor here comes from a woman aged 18-29 years in good health.

V usage is TRBV5-1 and J usage is TRBJ2-7; 9 bases are a match to TRBD1. Germline V gene data show CDR1 as SGHRS and CDR2 as YFSETQ. With 2 bases clipped from V and 6 bases from J, the junction kept 9 bases outside the gene matches. CDR3 length: 15 amino acids. CDR3 loop: CASSFYRDRAREQYF. The CDR3 DNA reads TGCGCCAGCAGCTTCTACCGGGACAGGGCACGCGAGCAGTACTTC.

V and J are TRBV5-1 and TRBJ2-7, with 10 bases aligning to TRBD2. CDR3 length: 17 residues. Trimming took 3 bases from V and 1 from J; bases not matched to a gene: 10. The germline V gene encodes CDR1 SGHRS and CDR2 YFSETQ. The CDR3 DNA is TGCGCCAGCAGCTCGGCTAGCGGGAGCTCCAAATCCTACGAGCAGTACTTC. Translation: CASSSASGSSKSYEQYF.

This clonotype was observed a handful of times. The chain uses TRBV20-1 and TRBJ2-7; TRBD1 matches 7 bases. This CDR3 is 13 amino acids long. The V and J ends lost 6 bases and 3 bases, in that order; junction bases with no gene match: 8. Germline V gene sequence: CDR1 DFQATT, CDR2 SNEGSKA (reference sequence). Here the CDR3 reads CSAPSDRSYEQYF. The CDR3 DNA sequence: TGCAGTGCCCCTTCGGACAGGAGCTACGAGCAGTACTTC.

This chain joins TRBV5-1 and TRBJ2-3; 7 bases are shared with TRBD1. Per the germline V gene, CDR1 is SGHRS and CDR2 is YFSETQ. J gave up 4 bases and V 7 bases, and 9 bases lay outside the gene matches. The CDR3 sequence is 14 residues long. This chain's CDR3 is CASCSRGPADTQYF. The DNA for the CDR3 is TGCGCCAGCTGCTCTAGGGGGCCGGCAGATACGCAGTATTTT.

This clonotype has just a few counts. V and J are TRBV24-1 and TRBJ2-1, with 14 bases lining up with TRBD2. From germline, CDR1 is KGHDR and CDR2 SFDVKD. CDR3 length equals 19 residues. V lost 4 bases, J lost 11 bases, and 18 bases stayed unmatched. The DNA of the CDR3 is TGTGCCACCAGTGACCATCGACTAGCGGGAGGGCCTCTATCAGGAAAGCAGTTCTTC. This gives the protein CATSDHRLAGGPLSGKQFF.

In this sample, this clonotype turned up a few times. The chain has TRBV7-9 and TRBJ2-3; TRBD2 matches at 13 bases. The trim removed 8 bases at V and 7 bases at J, leaving 3 bases unmatched. CDR3 length: 13 amino acids. Germline CDR1 is SEHNR and CDR2 is FQNEAQ (reference sequence). CDR3 sequence (DNA): TGTGCCAGCGGACTAGCGGGAGTCAATACGCAGTATTTT. It translates to CASGLAGVNTQYF.

DNA for the CDR3: TGTGCCTCAAGAACAAGCGGCAGAGGAAACACCATATATTTT. Protein product: CASRTSGRGNTIYF. This rearrangement joins TRBV2 to TRBJ1-3; D is uncertain. The CDR3 covers 14 residues. Trimming took off 11 bases at V and 4 bases at J, with 18 bases between the two ends. Germline loops: CDR1 SNHLY, CDR2 FYNNEI.

The CDR3, as DNA: TGCGCCAGCAGCTCCTGGAACAATGAGCAGTTCTTC. Translation gives CASSSWNNEQFF. V usage is TRBV5-1 and J usage is TRBJ2-1; no definite D call. V lost 3 bases and J 5 bases, leaving 6 bases between the germline ends. The CDR3 covers 12 residues. Germline V lookup: CDR1 SGHRS, CDR2 YFSETQ.

A few counts support this clonotype. V is TRBV20-1 and J is TRBJ2-1, with 7 bases fitting TRBD2. Germline V gives CDR1 DFQATT, CDR2 SNEGSKA (reference sequence). The CDR3 contains 13 residues. The trim removed 7 bases at V and 7 bases at J, leaving 10 bases unmatched. DNA for the CDR3: TGCAGTGAGATGGGGAGGGCCAGGAATGAGCAGTTCTTC. It is translated as CSEMGRARNEQFF.